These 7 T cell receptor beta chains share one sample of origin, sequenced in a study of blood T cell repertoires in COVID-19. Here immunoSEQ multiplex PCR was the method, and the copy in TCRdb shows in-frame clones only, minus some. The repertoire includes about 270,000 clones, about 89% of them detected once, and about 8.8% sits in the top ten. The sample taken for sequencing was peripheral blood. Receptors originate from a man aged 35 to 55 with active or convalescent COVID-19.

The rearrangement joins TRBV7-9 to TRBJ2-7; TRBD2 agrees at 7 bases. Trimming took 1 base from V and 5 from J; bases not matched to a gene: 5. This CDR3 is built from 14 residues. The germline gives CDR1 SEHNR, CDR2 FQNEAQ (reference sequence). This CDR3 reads CASSLGLAVDEQYF. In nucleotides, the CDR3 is TGTGCCAGCAGCTTAGGTCTAGCGGTCGACGAGCAGTACTTC.

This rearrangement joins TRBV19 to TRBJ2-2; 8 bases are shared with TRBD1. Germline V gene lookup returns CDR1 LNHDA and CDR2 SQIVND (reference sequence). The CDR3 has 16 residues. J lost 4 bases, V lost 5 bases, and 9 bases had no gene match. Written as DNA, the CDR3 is TGTGCCAGTAGTCAAACAGGGGGAAGCGGCACCGGGGAGCTGTTTTTT. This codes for CASSQTGGSGTGELFF.

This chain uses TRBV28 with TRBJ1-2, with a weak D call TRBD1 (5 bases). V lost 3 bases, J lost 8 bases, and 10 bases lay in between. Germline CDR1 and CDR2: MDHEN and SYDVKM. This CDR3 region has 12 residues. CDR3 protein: CASSFRVPGYTF. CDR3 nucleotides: TGTGCCAGCAGTTTCAGGGTTCCGGGCTACACCTTC.

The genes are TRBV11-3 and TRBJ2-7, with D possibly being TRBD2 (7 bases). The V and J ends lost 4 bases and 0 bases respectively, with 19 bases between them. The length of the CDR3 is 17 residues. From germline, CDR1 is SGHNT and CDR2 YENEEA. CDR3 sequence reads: CASSSVYLADSSYEQYF. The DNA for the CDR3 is TGTGCCAGCAGCTCCGTATATCTAGCGGACAGCTCCTACGAGCAGTACTTC.

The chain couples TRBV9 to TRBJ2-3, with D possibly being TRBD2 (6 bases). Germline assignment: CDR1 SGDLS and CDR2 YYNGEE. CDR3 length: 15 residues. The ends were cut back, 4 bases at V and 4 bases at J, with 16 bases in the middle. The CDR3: CASSPSIAAPDTQYF. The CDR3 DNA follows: TGTGCCAGCAGCCCTTCTATAGCGGCACCAGATACGCAGTATTTT. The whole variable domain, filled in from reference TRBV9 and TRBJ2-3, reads DSGVTQTPKHLITATGQRVTLRCSPRSGDLSVYWYQQSLDQGLQFLIQYYNGEERAKGNILERFSAQQFPDLHSELNLSSLELGDSALYFCASSPSIAAPDTQYFGPGTRLTVL.

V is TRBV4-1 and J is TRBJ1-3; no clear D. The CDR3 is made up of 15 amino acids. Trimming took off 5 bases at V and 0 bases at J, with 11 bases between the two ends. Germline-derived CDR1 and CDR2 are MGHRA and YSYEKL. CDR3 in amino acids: CASSGGVNSGNTIYF. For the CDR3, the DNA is TGCGCCAGCAGCGGAGGCGTGAACTCTGGAAACACCATATATTTT.

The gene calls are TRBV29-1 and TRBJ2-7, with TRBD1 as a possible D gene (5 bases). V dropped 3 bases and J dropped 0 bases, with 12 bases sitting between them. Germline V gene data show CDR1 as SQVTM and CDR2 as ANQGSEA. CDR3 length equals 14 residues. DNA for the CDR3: TGCAGCGTTGACTCCGCAGGGAACTCCTACGAGCAGTACTTC. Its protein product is CSVDSAGNSYEQYF.